This entry concerns a single T cell receptor beta chain. Per the original data handling: Estimated nucleated cell counts came from reference gene primer amplification. Clones were sequenced by immunoSEQ multiplex PCR, and TCRdb holds only the in-frame ones, with some missing. V, J and clone size derive from that table, while D and trimming were established from the DNA sequence. Of roughly 81,000 clones listed, almost 85% are singletons. Germline trimming cut 6 bases from V and 6 bases from J; bases unmatched to any gene: 8. Germline V lookup: CDR1 SGHRS, CDR2 YFSETQ. The CDR3 length is 13 residues. This record comes from a study of blood T cell repertoires in COVID-19. Study details: COVID-19 samples collected from the United States, Italy and Spain covered acute and convalescent phases. PBMCs, B-cell-depleted T cells, or T cells were the source of the cDNA or gDNA that made up the material.

The J gene is TRBJ1-1, the V gene TRBV5-1; 7 nucleotides agree with TRBD1. The sequenced sample consisted of peripheral blood. The sequence was obtained from a man in his fifties or sixties with acute or convalescent COVID-19. Here the CDR3 DNA reads TGCGCCAGCACCGGGACAGCCGCTTCTGAAGCTTTCTTT. Its translation: CASTGTAASEAFF.